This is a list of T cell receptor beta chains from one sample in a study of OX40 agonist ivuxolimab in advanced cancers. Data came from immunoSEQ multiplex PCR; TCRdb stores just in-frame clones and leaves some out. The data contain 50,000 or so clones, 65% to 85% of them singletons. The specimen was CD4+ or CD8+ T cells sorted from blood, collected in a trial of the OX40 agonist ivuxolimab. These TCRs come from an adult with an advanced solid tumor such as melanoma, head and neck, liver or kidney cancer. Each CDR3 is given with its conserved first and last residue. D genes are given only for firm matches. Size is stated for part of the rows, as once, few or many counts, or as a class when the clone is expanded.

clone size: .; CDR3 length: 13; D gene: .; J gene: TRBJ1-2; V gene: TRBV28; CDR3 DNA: TGTGCCAGCAGTTTATGGCCCAAAAGTGGCTACACCTTC; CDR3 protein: CASSLWPKSGYTF
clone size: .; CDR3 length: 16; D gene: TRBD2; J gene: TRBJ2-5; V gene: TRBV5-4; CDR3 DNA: TGTGCCAGCAGCCCTTGGACTAGCGGGAGGATTGGGACCCAGTACTTC; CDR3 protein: CASSPWTSGRIGTQYF
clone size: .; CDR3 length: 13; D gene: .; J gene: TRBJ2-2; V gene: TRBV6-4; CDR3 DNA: TGTGCCAGCAGTGATGGACCCACCGGGGAGCTGTTTTTT; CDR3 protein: CASSDGPTGELFF
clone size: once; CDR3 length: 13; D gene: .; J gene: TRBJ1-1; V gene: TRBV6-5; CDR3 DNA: TGTGCCAGCACACCGACAGGTCGAACTGAAGCTTTCTTT; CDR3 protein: CASTPTGRTEAFF
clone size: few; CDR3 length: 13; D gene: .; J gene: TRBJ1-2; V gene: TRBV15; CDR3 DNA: TGTGCCACCAGCGGGTTACGCTACTATGGCTACACCTTC; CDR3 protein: CATSGLRYYGYTF
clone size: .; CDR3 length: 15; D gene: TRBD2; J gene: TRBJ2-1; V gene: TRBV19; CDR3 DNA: TGTGCCAGTAGTATGATTAGCGGGAGGAACAATGAGCAGTTCTTC; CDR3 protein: CASSMISGRNNEQFF
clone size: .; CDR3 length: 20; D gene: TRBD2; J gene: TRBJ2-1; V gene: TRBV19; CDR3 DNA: TGTGCCAGTAGCTATACAGGGACTAGCGGGAGTCGACGCCTATACAATGAGCAGTTCTTC; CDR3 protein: CASSYTGTSGSRRLYNEQFF
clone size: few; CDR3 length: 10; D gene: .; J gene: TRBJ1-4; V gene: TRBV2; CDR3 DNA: TGTGCCAGCAGCGACTTCCGTCTGTTTTTT; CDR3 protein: CASSDFRLFF
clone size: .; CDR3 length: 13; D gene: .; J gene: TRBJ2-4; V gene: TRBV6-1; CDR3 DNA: TGTGCCAGCATTAAGACAGGTTTAAACATTCAGTACTTC; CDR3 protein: CASIKTGLNIQYF
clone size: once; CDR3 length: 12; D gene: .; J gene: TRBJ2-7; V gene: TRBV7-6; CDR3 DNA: TGTGCCAGCAGCCTCTTCAGCTACGAGCAGTACTTC; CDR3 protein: CASSLFSYEQYF
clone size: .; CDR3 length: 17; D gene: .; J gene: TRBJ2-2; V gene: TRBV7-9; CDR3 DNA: TGTGCCAGCAGCAAACCCGCAGGGCCTGGGGGGACCGGGGAGCTGTTTTTT; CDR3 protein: CASSKPAGPGGTGELFF
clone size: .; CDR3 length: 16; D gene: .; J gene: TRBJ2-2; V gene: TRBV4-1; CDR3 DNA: TGCGCCAGCAGCCCTCTCCTAGCGTTGGCCACCGGGGAGCTGTTTTTT; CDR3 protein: CASSPLLALATGELFF
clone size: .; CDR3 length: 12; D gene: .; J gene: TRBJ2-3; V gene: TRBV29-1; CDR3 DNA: TGCAGCGTTTCTTTTGGGCAGGATACGCAGTATTTT; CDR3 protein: CSVSFGQDTQYF
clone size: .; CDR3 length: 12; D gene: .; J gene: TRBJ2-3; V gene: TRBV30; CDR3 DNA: TGTGCCACAGGGTACAGCCCAGATACGCAGTATTTT; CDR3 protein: CATGYSPDTQYF
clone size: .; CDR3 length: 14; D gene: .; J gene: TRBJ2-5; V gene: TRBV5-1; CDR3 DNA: TGCGCCAGCGGAGCTGGGGGTCAACAAGAGACCCAGTACTTC; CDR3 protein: CASGAGGQQETQYF
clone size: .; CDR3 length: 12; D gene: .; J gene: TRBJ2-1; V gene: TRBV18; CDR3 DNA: TGTGCCAGCTCACCACGGTGGGATGAGCAGTTCTTC; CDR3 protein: CASSPRWDEQFF
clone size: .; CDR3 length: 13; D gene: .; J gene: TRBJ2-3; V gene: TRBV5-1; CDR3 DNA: TGCGCCAGCAGCGGGCGGGGCACAGATACGCAGTATTTT; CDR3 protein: CASSGRGTDTQYF
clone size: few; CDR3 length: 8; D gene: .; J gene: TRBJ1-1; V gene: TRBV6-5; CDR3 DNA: TGTGCCAGCAGTGAAGCTTTCTTT; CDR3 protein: CASSEAFF
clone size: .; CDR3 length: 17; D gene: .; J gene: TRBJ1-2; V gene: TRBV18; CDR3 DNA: TGTGCCAGCTCACCGCGAAAGACGATGAGGGAAGAATATGGCTACACCTTC; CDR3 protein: CASSPRKTMREEYGYTF
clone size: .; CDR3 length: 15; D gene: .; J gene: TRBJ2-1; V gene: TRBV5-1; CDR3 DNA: TGCGCCAGCAGCCCTGGACGGTCGCTCTACAATGAGCAGTTCTTC; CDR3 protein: CASSPGRSLYNEQFF
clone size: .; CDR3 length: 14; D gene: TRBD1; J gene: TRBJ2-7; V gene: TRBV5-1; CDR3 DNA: TGCGCCAGCAGCTCGGGGACAGGAAACTACGAGCAGTACTTC; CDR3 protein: CASSSGTGNYEQYF
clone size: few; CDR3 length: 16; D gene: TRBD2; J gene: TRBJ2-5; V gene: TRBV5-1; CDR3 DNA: TGCGCCAGCAGCTTGGAGTGGACTAGCGGGAGGGAGACCCAGTACTTC; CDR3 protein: CASSLEWTSGRETQYF
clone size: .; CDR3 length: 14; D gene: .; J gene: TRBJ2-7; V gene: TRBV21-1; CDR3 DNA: TGTGCCAGCAGTAAAACCGGGCGAGGGAACGAGCAGTACTTC; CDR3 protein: CASSKTGRGNEQYF
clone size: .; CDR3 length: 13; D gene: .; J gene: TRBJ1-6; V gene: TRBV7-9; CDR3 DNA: TGTGCCAGCAGCCTCACGAGCCTACAGAGTCTCCACTTT; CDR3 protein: CASSLTSLQSLHF
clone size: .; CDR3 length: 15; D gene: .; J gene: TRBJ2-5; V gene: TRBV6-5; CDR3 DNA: TGTGCCAGCAGTTACTCGCCTAGTGCGCAAGAGACCCAGTACTTC; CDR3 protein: CASSYSPSAQETQYF
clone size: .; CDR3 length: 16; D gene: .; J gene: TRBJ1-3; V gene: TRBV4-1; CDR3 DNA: TGCGCCAGCAGCCAAGCCTCGGTGACGATAGGAAACACCATATATTTT; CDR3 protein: CASSQASVTIGNTIYF
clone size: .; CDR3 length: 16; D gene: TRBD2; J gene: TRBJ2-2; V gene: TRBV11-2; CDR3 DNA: TGTGCCAGCAGCTCTTCACGCGGGAGCGGGGGCGGGGAGCTGTTTTTT; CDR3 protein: CASSSSRGSGGGELFF
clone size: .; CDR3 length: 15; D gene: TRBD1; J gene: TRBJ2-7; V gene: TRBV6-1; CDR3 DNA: TGTGCCAGCAGGAGGCCGGGACAGAGGAATTACGAGCAGTACTTC; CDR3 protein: CASRRPGQRNYEQYF
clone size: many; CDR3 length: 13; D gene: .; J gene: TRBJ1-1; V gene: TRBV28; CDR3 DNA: TGTGCCAGCAGTCCCTCCGACAGGAACGAAGCTTTCTTT; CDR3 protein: CASSPSDRNEAFF
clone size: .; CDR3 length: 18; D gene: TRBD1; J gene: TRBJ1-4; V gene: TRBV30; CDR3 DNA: TGTGCCTGCGAACAGGACAGGGGTTTAGCATCGGCTAATGAAAAACTGTTTTTT; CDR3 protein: CACEQDRGLASANEKLFF
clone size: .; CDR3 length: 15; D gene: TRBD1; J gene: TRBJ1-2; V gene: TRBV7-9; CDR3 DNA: TGTGCCAGCAGCATTACAGGGGGGCGCGGCTATGGCTACACCTTC; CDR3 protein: CASSITGGRGYGYTF
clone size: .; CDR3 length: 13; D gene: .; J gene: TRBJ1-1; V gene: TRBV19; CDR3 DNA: TGTGCCAGTAGGGTTCAGGGTACCGCTGAAGCTTTCTTT; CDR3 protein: CASRVQGTAEAFF
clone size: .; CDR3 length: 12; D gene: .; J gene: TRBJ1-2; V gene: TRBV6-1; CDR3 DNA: TGTGCCAGCAGTGAAGGTCCCAGCGGCTACACCTTC; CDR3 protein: CASSEGPSGYTF
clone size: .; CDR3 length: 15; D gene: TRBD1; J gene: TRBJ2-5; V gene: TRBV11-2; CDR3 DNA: TGTGCCAGCAGCTTAGTCGGGACAGGGGCGGAGACCCAGTACTTC; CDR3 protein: CASSLVGTGAETQYF
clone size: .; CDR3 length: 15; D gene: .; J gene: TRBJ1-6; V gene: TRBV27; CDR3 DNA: TGTGCCAGCAGTTTATTGGCGGGTATTGATTCACCCCTCCACTTT; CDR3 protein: CASSLLAGIDSPLHF